These 6 T cell receptor beta chains share one sample of origin, sequenced in a study of T cell clonotyping in hematopoietic cell transplantation. Using immunoSEQ multiplex PCR, the repertoire was profiled, and TCRdb retains in-frame clones only, with some absent. The sample has more than 10,000 clones; roughly 80% are singletons. The source was PBMCs, collected 100 days after allogeneic stem cell transplant. These receptors originate from a female patient in her 40s who had an allogeneic stem cell transplant from a related donor, so T cells may come from the graft donor. Some clones in this sample may be carry-over from other donors' samples.

The chain recombines TRBV7-6 with TRBJ1-4; the D is unclear. The ends were cut back, 5 bases at V and 8 bases at J, with 9 bases in the middle. Per the germline V gene, CDR1 is SGHVS and CDR2 is FNYEAQ. The CDR3 covers 12 residues. Here the CDR3 DNA reads TGTGCCAGCAGCATTGACTCGGAAAAACTGTTTTTT. It translates to CASSIDSEKLFF.

V gene TRBV5-1 combines with J gene TRBJ2-3; D unclear. V was pared by 0 bases and J by 4 bases, with 18 bases between. This CDR3 has 17 amino acids. CDR1 is SGHRS, CDR2 YFSETQ, per germline. The CDR3 spells CASSLEISTGLADTQYF. The CDR3 DNA reads as TGCGCCAGCAGCTTGGAAATTTCGACGGGTTTAGCAGATACGCAGTATTTT. Drawing the rest from reference TRBV5-1 and TRBJ2-3, the complete variable domain is KAGVTQTPRYLIKTRGQQVTLSCSPISGHRSVSWYQQTPGQGLQFLFEYFSETQRNKGNFPGRFSGRQFSNSRSEMNVSTLELGDSALYLCASSLEISTGLADTQYFGPGTRLTVL.

The chain joins TRBV7-6 to TRBJ1-4; weak D call: TRBD1 (5 bases). The germline V gene has CDR1 SGHVS and CDR2 FNYEAQ. Trimming removed 5 bases from V and 4 bases from J, with 8 bases in between. This CDR3 region has 13 residues. The CDR3 reads CASSTGLNEKLFF. CDR3 in DNA: TGTGCCAGCAGCACGGGGCTTAATGAAAAACTGTTTTTT.

This clone was picked up a small number of times. The CDR3 loop reads CASSDRYQGSGDTEAFF. CDR3 nucleotide sequence: TGTGCCAGCAGTGATCGGTATCAGGGGTCTGGGGACACTGAAGCTTTCTTT. The rearrangement links TRBV2 to TRBJ1-1; D may be TRBD1 (6 bases). CDR1 and CDR2 (germline): SNHLY, FYNNEI. The CDR3 is made up of 17 amino acids. V was trimmed by 3 bases and J by 3 bases, leaving 20 bases between them.

The J gene is TRBJ1-2, the V gene TRBV19; TRBD1 aligns across 9 bases. This CDR3 has 14 residues. Germline V gene lookup returns CDR1 LNHDA and CDR2 SQIVND (reference sequence). V dropped 5 bases and J dropped 8; count of bases not matched to a gene: 9. The CDR3 DNA sequence: TGTGCCAGTAGTCTGCAACAGGGGGCAAGCGGCTACACCTTC. Residues: CASSLQQGASGYTF.

The chain links TRBV7-9 to TRBJ1-1, with TRBD1 as a possible D gene (6 bases). The CDR3 runs 13 residues. Trimming removed 6 bases at V and 3 bases at J, with 11 bases between. Germline CDR1 reads SEHNR; CDR2 reads FQNEAQ (reference sequence). CDR3 sequence (DNA): TGTGCCAGCAGTCCGACAGGAGACACTGAAGCTTTCTTT. It encodes CASSPTGDTEAFF. Combining the CDR3 with reference TRBV7-9 and TRBJ1-1 gives the whole variable domain DTGVSQNPRHKITKRGQNVTFRCDPISEHNRLYWYRQTLGQGPEFLTYFQNEAQLEKSRLLSDRFSAERPKGSFSTLEIQRTEQGDSAMYLCASSPTGDTEAFFGQGTRLTVV.